One sample yielded the 25 T cell receptor beta chains listed below, sequenced in a study of shared clonotypes between healthy human individuals. Using immunoSEQ multiplex PCR, the repertoire was profiled, and TCRdb retains in-frame clones only, with some absent. The data hold roughly 2.2 million clones, with 85% to 95% observed a single time. Sequences were obtained from naive CD4+ T cells from PBMCs. Subset specified: CD45RA+ positively selected. These receptors were taken from a man aged 18 to 35 in good health. Some clones in this sample may be carry-over from other donors' samples.

The chain joins TRBV11-2 to TRBJ2-2, with D hard to call. CDR1 and CDR2 from the germline V gene are SGHAT and FQNNGV. The CDR3 length is 14 residues. The V and J ends lost 1 base and 1 base respectively, with 4 bases between them. CDR3 residues: CASSLAMNTGELFF. In nucleotides, the CDR3 is TGTGCCAGCAGCTTAGCTATGAACACCGGGGAGCTGTTTTTT.

V gene TRBV5-1 combines with J gene TRBJ2-7, with D tentatively TRBD1 or TRBD2 (5 bases each). V gave up 5 bases and J gave up 0 bases, with 12 bases separating them. CDR1 is SGHRS, CDR2 YFSETQ, per germline. This CDR3 has 14 amino acids. The CDR3 loop is CASRWDPTSYEQYF. DNA of the CDR3: TGCGCCAGCAGGTGGGACCCCACCTCCTACGAGCAGTACTTC.

V gene TRBV5-1 combines with J gene TRBJ1-4; no clear D gene. Germline loops: CDR1 SGHRS, CDR2 YFSETQ. The CDR3 runs 13 residues. V shed 0 bases and J shed 7 bases, with 7 bases lying between them. CDR3 loop: CASSLAPAEKLFF. Here the CDR3 DNA reads TGCGCCAGCAGCTTGGCCCCAGCTGAAAAACTGTTTTTT.

The V and J genes are TRBV4-3 and TRBJ2-1; 10 positions agree with TRBD2. The CDR3 totals 16 residues. Germline lookup yields CDR1 LGHNA and CDR2 YSLEER. The trim removed 5 bases at V and 2 bases at J, leaving 6 bases unmatched. The DNA of the CDR3 is TGCGCCAGCAGCGATCCGACTAGCGGGCCCTACAATGAGCAGTTCTTC. It specifies CASSDPTSGPYNEQFF.

J is TRBJ2-5 and V is TRBV28, with 9 bases identical to TRBD1. The germline gives CDR1 MDHEN, CDR2 SYDVKM. The V segment lost 5 bases and the J segment 4 bases; nucleotides outside the gene matches: 11. The CDR3 has 16 amino acids. The CDR3, as DNA: TGTGCCAGCAGTCTAAGCTGGACAGGGGCCCGAGAGACCCAGTACTTC. It is translated as CASSLSWTGARETQYF.

V is TRBV28 and J is TRBJ2-3; D unresolved. The CDR3 covers 12 residues. The germline V gene has CDR1 MDHEN and CDR2 SYDVKM. V lost 3 bases and J lost 6, with 7 bases in between. The CDR3 loop reads CASSLFRDTQYF. CDR3 DNA sequence: TGTGCCAGCAGTTTGTTTCGTGATACGCAGTATTTT.

Regarding this clone: Different DNA sequences within this sample yield the same CDR3. V is TRBV19 and J is TRBJ1-2; no clear D. Germline lookup yields CDR1 LNHDA and CDR2 SQIVND (reference sequence). The CDR3 sequence is 12 residues long. Trimming took off 5 bases at V and 1 base at J, with 5 bases between the two ends. The CDR3 spells CASSRVNYGYTF. In nucleotides, the CDR3 is TGTGCCAGTAGTCGGGTTAACTATGGCTACACCTTC. Together with reference TRBV19 and TRBJ1-2, the CDR3 gives the full variable domain: DGGITQSPKYLFRKEGQNVTLSCEQNLNHDAMYWYRQDPGQGLRLIYYSQIVNDFQKGDIAEGYSVSREKKESFPLTVTSAQKNPTAFYLCASSRVNYGYTFGSGTRLTVV.

The chain couples TRBV15 to TRBJ2-1, with TRBD2 matching 10 bases. In germline, CDR1 is LNHNV, CDR2 YYDKDF (reference sequence). The V and J ends lost 2 bases and 7 bases, in that order; junction bases with no gene match: 5. This CDR3 contains 15 residues. CDR3 sequence: CATSRLAGDLNEQFF. In DNA, the CDR3 is TGTGCCACCAGCAGACTAGCGGGGGACTTGAATGAGCAGTTCTTC.

The chain joins TRBV2 to TRBJ1-1; 10 bases align to TRBD1. The CDR3 is made up of 15 amino acids. V shed 6 bases, J shed 0 bases, and the junction held 4 bases outside the gene matches. The germline V gene encodes CDR1 SNHLY and CDR2 FYNNEI. This CDR3 reads CASRGTGALNTEAFF. In nucleotides, the CDR3 is TGTGCCAGCAGGGGGACAGGGGCTTTGAACACTGAAGCTTTCTTT.

The chain links TRBV28 to TRBJ2-5; maybe TRBD2 (6 bases). Judging by the DNA end, TRBJ2-7 fits better; the J call may be wrong. The CDR3 spans 15 residues. Germline CDR1 and CDR2: MDHEN and SYDVKM. CDR3 sequence (DNA): TGTGCCAGCACCCAATATACTAGCCTCTCCTACGAGCAGTACTTC. Encoded protein: CASTQYTSLSYEQYF.

This clone has only one observation. The rearrangement links TRBV18 to TRBJ2-7; 12 bases are a match to TRBD1. Trimming took 4 bases from V and 3 from J; bases not matched to a gene: 4. The CDR3 length is 15 residues. Germline loops: CDR1 KGHSH, CDR2 LQKENI. CDR3 region: CASSLGQGAGYEQYF. The CDR3 coding sequence is TGTGCCAGCTCACTGGGACAGGGGGCGGGCTACGAGCAGTACTTC.

This clone has more than one count but fewer than ten. The same CDR3 also results from other DNA sequences found in this sample. The chain recombines TRBV29-1 with TRBJ1-1; D remains unclear. CDR3 length equals 11 residues. Germline V CDR1 and CDR2: SQVTM, ANQGSEA. V was clipped by 4 bases and J by 2 bases, with 5 bases between them. The CDR3 nucleotides are TGCAGCGTTGGTAGTAACACTGAAGCTTTCTTT. Its protein product is CSVGSNTEAFF. Filled out from reference TRBV29-1 and TRBJ1-1, the complete variable domain reads SAVISQKPSRDICQRGTSLTIQCQVDSQVTMMFWYRQQPGQSLTLIATANQGSEATYESGFVIDKFPISRPNLTFSTLTVSNMSPEDSSIYLCSVGSNTEAFFGQGTRLTVV.

The chain joins TRBV19 to TRBJ1-1; D uncertain. The CDR3 contains 13 residues. V was clipped by 9 bases and J by 0 bases, with 11 bases between them. Germline values: CDR1 LNHDA, CDR2 SQIVND (reference sequence). The CDR3 region has the DNA TGTGCCAGCGGGATTAACATGAACACTGAAGCTTTCTTT. This codes for CASGINMNTEAFF.

The chain recombines TRBV28 with TRBJ1-1, with a possible D match to TRBD1 (5 bases). CDR1 MDHEN and CDR2 SYDVKM come from the germline V gene. This CDR3 spans 15 amino acids. Trimming left V 5 bases short and J 5 bases short, with 18 bases between. In DNA, the CDR3 is TGTGCCAGCAGTCCGCCCGGGACCCGTGGAACTGAAGCTTTCTTT. Its translation: CASSPPGTRGTEAFF.

Only one count was recorded for this clone. The rearrangement uses TRBV5-5 and TRBJ1-4; TRBD1 might be the D (5 bases). Per the germline V gene, CDR1 is SGHKS and CDR2 is YYEKEE (reference sequence). This CDR3 is 13 amino acids long. Trimming removed 3 bases at V and 15 bases at J, with 18 bases between. The chain's CDR3 is CASSSFDGTLVFF. Written as DNA, the CDR3 is TGTGCCAGCAGCTCGTTTGACGGGACCTTGGTGTTTTTT.

The rearrangement joins TRBV28 to TRBJ1-5; D is perhaps TRBD1 (6 bases). Trimming left V 6 bases short and J 1 base short, with 16 bases between. The CDR3 is made up of 16 amino acids. Germline CDR1 and CDR2: MDHEN and SYDVKM. The CDR3 nucleotides are TGTGCCAGCAGCCAGGGGAGGAAGCGGAGCAATCAGCCCCAGCATTTT. This translates into CASSQGRKRSNQPQHF.

The chain employs TRBV14 and TRBJ2-5, with 8 nucleotides matching TRBD1. The CDR3 loop spans 17 amino acids. Germline V lookup: CDR1 SGHDN, CDR2 FVKESK. V trimming: 4 bases; J trimming: 4 bases; junction bases outside the gene matches: 14. This CDR3 reads CASSRSQGALRGETQYF. CDR3 sequence (DNA): TGTGCCAGCAGCCGATCTCAGGGGGCGCTTAGGGGAGAGACCCAGTACTTC.

The gene calls are TRBV9 and TRBJ2-6; D tentatively fits TRBD1 or TRBD2 (5 bases each). There are 19 residues in the CDR3. The germline CDR1 and CDR2 sequences are SGDLS and YYNGEE. V was shortened by 10 bases and J by 0 bases, with 26 bases between the two germline ends. The CDR3 DNA reads TGTGCCGCCGCCGTGGGAATAGTCGAAGGGACCTCTGGGGCCAACGTCCTGACTTTC. Residues: CAAAVGIVEGTSGANVLTF.

J is TRBJ2-5 and V is TRBV28; D gene ambiguous. The V gene's germline CDR1 is MDHEN and CDR2 SYDVKM. V was trimmed by 1 base and J by 0 bases, leaving 27 bases between them. The CDR3 runs to 21 residues. The CDR3 sequence: CASSLSLWSDSYGRNQETQYF. The CDR3 DNA sequence: TGTGCCAGCAGTTTATCCCTGTGGTCCGATAGCTACGGTCGAAACCAAGAGACCCAGTACTTC.

J is TRBJ2-3 and V is TRBV6-6, with D tentatively TRBD2 (5 bases). The CDR3 extends over 15 amino acids. Germline V gene data show CDR1 as MNHNY and CDR2 as SVGAGI (reference sequence). Between the trimmed V and J ends, which lost 4 bases and 2 bases, there was a span of 13 bases. CDR3 DNA: TGTGCCAGCAGTTCGATCCACGGACTCACAGATACGCAGTATTTT. Encoded protein: CASSSIHGLTDTQYF.

This clone was seen a single time. The CDR3 nucleotides read TGCGCCAGCAGCCAAGCAGCGTGGGCTAGCGATGAGGGGCAGTACTTC. It is translated as CASSQAAWASDEGQYF. The chain has TRBV4-1 and TRBJ2-7; possible D gene TRBD2, 6 bases. CDR3 size: 16 residues. CDR1 and CDR2 from the germline V gene are MGHRA and YSYEKL. Trimming stripped 1 base from V and 9 bases from J, with 22 bases between.

The rearrangement joins TRBV5-1 to TRBJ1-1; D not resolved. In germline, CDR1 is SGHRS, CDR2 YFSETQ. V was shortened by 2 bases and J by 1 base, with 9 bases between the two germline ends. The CDR3 has 14 amino acids. In DNA form, the CDR3 reads TGCGCCAGCAGCTTCCTGGACGGGAACACTGAAGCTTTCTTT. Protein: CASSFLDGNTEAFF.

This rearrangement joins TRBV4-1 to TRBJ2-7; 7 nucleotides match TRBD1. V lost 4 bases to trimming and J lost 4 bases; unmatched junction nucleotides: 13. Germline loops: CDR1 MGHRA, CDR2 YSYEKL. The CDR3 runs 16 residues. Written as DNA, the CDR3 is TGCGCCAGCAGCCCGCTATTCGGGACAGTGGTTTACGAGCAGTACTTC. Translation: CASSPLFGTVVYEQYF.

On this clone itself: Other DNA variants within this sample encode the same CDR3. This sequence joins TRBV7-9 and TRBJ1-4, with unresolved D. The germline V gene encodes CDR1 SEHNR and CDR2 FQNEAQ (reference sequence). This CDR3 region has 14 residues. With 5 bases removed from V and 0 bases from J, the gap between germline ends came to 7 bases. The CDR3: CASSRGPTNEKLFF. CDR3 nucleotide sequence: TGTGCCAGCAGCCGCGGTCCAACTAATGAAAAACTGTTTTTT.

This chain links TRBV19 with TRBJ2-5; either TRBD1 or TRBD2 may fit D (6 bases each). CDR1 is LNHDA, CDR2 SQIVND, per germline (reference sequence). With 5 bases removed from V and 1 base from J, the gap between germline ends came to 14 bases. The CDR3 is 15 residues long. The CDR3 sequence: CASSFSWGAQETQYF. Written as DNA, the CDR3 is TGTGCCAGTAGTTTTTCTTGGGGGGCCCAAGAGACCCAGTACTTC.